This section outlines one TCR beta chain sequence together with its context. The germline CDR1 and CDR2 sequences are SNHLY and FYNNEI. CDR3 length equals 10 residues. The data belong to a study of cytomegalovirus exposure and HLA in healthy donors. PCR employed 60 Vbeta and 13 Jbeta primers. Some clones are missing from TCRdb's copy, which holds only in-frame ones; the method was immunoSEQ multiplex PCR. Of about 120,000 clones listed, about three quarters are singletons. Sequencing was performed on PBMCs. The TCR originated in a man aged 60-69 years in good health and CMV-seropositive. The V gene is TRBV2, the J gene TRBJ1-2, with D tentatively TRBD1 (5 bases). The CDR3 spells CAIRAEGYTF. The CDR3 coding sequence is TGTGCTATCAGGGCTGAAGGCTACACCTTC.